The present T cell receptor (beta chain) was sequenced within a study of cytomegalovirus exposure and HLA in healthy donors. Study-wide background: The same platform as the 666 first-cohort repertoires was used for the 120 validation repertoires, a later analysis reported.

Details on this clone: Its antigen is unidentified.

Measured with immunoSEQ multiplex PCR; TCRdb has only the in-frame clones, and not every one. The table has 150,000 to 200,000 clones, approximately 86% seen once; the top ten hold 2% to 3%. Study-wide results and caveats: Diagnosis of cytomegalovirus status made by the classifier reportedly showed high specificity and sensitivity. Associated with cytomegalovirus, according to the listing, were some 180 TCR beta chains.

Germline CDR1 and CDR2: KGHSH and LQKENI. The CDR3 has 15 amino acids. J was trimmed by 4 bases and V by 2 bases; bases with no gene match: 7. Donors came from a validation cohort of over a hundred subjects, distinct from the first 666-subject cohort. V and J are TRBV18 and TRBJ2-7; 8 bases align to TRBD2. The clonotype was recovered from a man younger than 35 in good health and CMV-seropositive. The material sequenced was PBMCs. The CDR3 DNA is TGTGCCAGCTCACCAGCAGCGGGAGCCTTTTACGAGCAGTACTTC. Protein: CASSPAAGAFYEQYF.